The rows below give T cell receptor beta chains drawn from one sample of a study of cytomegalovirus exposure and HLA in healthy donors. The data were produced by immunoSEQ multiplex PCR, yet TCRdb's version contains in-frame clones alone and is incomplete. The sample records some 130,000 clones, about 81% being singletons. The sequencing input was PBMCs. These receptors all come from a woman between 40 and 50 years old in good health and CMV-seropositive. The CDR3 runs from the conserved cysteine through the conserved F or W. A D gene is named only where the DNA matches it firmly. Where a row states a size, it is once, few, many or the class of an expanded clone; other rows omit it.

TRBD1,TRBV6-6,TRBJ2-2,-,TGTGCCAGCAGCCTACAGGGGGCGGTCGGGGAGCTGTTTTTT,CASSLQGAVGELFF
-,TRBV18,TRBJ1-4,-,TGTGCCAGCTCACCAACCGGGGTTAATGAAAAACTGTTTTTT,CASSPTGVNEKLFF
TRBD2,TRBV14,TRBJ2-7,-,TGTGCCAGCAGCCCCCGGACTAGCGGAAGCGAGCAGTACTTC,CASSPRTSGSEQYF
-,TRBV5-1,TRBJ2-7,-,TGCGCCAGCAGCGGCGGAACCGGGACTGCCTACGAGCAGTACTTC,CASSGGTGTAYEQYF
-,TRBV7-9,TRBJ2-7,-,TGTGCCAGCACCCCTCTCTTAATTAACGAGCAGTACTTC,CASTPLLINEQYF
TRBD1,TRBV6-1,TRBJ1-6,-,TGTGCCAGCAGTGAAGACGGGACAGGGGTTTCACCCCTCCACTTT,CASSEDGTGVSPLHF
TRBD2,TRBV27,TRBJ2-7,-,TGTGCCAGCAGTTTAGCCGGGACTAACTACGAGCAGTACTTC,CASSLAGTNYEQYF
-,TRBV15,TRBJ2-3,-,TGTGCCACCAGGGGCGACACAGATACGCAGTATTTT,CATRGDTDTQYF
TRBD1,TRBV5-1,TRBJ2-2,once,TGCGCCAGCCGGGGAGGGACAGGGACGAACACCGGGGAGCTGTTTTTT,CASRGGTGTNTGELFF
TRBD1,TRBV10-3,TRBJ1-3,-,TGTGCCATCAGTGAGCCGGGAGGACAGGGTGGAAACACCATATATTTT,CAISEPGGQGGNTIYF
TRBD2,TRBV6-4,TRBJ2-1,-,TGTGCCAGCAGCCCCGGGACTATAGACAATGAGCAGTTCTTC,CASSPGTIDNEQFF
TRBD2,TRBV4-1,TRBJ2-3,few,TGCGCCAGCAGCCAAGAAGGACTAGCGTTCCGGGATACGCAGTATTTT,CASSQEGLAFRDTQYF
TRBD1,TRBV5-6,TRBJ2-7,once,TGTGCCAGCAGCAGCAGACAGGGCGTTATTTTCTACGAGCAGTACTTC,CASSSRQGVIFYEQYF
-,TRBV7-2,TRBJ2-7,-,TGTGCCAGCAGCTTAGATCCTACCTACGAGCAGTACTTC,CASSLDPTYEQYF
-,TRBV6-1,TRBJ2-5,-,TGTGCCAGCAGTGAAGTTAGGAGGGAGACCCAGTACTTC,CASSEVRRETQYF
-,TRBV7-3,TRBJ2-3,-,TGTGCCAGCAGCGTAGGGGGAGGGAGTGGAACAGATACGCAGTATTTT,CASSVGGGSGTDTQYF
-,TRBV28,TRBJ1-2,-,TGTGCCAGCAGTTTATGGGGAGTGGGCTACACCTTC,CASSLWGVGYTF
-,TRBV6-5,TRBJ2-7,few,TGTGCCAGCAGTACCCCAGGCGAGCAGTACTTC,CASSTPGEQYF
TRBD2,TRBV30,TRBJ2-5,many,TGTGCCGGGGCGGGGGGAAATCAAGAGACCCAGTACTTC,CAGAGGNQETQYF
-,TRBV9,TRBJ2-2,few,TGTGCCAGCAGCTCGAACAGCATCACCGGGGAGCTGTTTTTT,CASSSNSITGELFF
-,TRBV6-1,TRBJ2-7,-,TGTGCGGCTCTACGGGCCTACGAGCAGTACTTC,CAALRAYEQYF
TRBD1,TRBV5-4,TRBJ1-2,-,TGTGCCAGCAGCGGGGGACAGAATGGCTACACCTTC,CASSGGQNGYTF
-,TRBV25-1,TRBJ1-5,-,TGTGCCAGCAGTGAAGTTTTAGGGGATCAGCCCCAGCATTTT,CASSEVLGDQPQHF
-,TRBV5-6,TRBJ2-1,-,TGTGCCAGCAGCTTGAGAGGGAGAGTAGATGAGCAGTTCTTC,CASSLRGRVDEQFF
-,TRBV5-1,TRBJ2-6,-,TGCGCCAGCAGCTTTTCGGGCTCTGGGGCCAACGTCCTGACTTTC,CASSFSGSGANVLTF
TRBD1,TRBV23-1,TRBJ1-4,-,TGCGCCAGCACCTACAGGGGAGAAAGGAATGCAGCTAATGAAAAACTGTTTTTT,CASTYRGERNAANEKLFF
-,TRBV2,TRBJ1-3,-,TGTGCCAGCGGGCAGGGCATCAACACCATATATTTT,CASGQGINTIYF
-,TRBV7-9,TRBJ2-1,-,TGTGCCAGCAGCTTAATACGGCTAGGCGTAGATGAGCAGTTCTTC,CASSLIRLGVDEQFF
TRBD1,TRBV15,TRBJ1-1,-,TGTGCCACCAGCAGGGGGGACAGCCATGAAGCTTTCTTT,CATSRGDSHEAFF
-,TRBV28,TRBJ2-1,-,TGTGCCAGCACGTCTTTTACCTACAATGAGCAGTTCTTC,CASTSFTYNEQFF
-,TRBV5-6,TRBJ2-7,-,TGTGCCAGCAGCTTGGGACAGGCCCGCGGGCAGTACTTC,CASSLGQARGQYF
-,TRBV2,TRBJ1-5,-,TGTGCCAGCGGGCTGGAATTCAATCAGCCCCAGCATTTT,CASGLEFNQPQHF
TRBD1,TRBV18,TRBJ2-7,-,TGTGCCAGCTCACCACTCCCCCCGGGACAGGGTAGTATTTCCTACGAGCAGTACTTC,CASSPLPPGQGSISYEQYF